This T cell receptor beta chain was captured by sequencing in a study of blood T cell repertoires in COVID-19. Study at large: The samples span acute and convalescent COVID-19 from the United States, Italy and Spain.

As processed by the authors: Nucleated cell number was recorded as an estimate derived from reference gene primer amplification. Assay used: immunoSEQ multiplex PCR; TCRdb lists only in-frame clones, some missing. That table gives V, J and clone size, and the DNA gave D and trimming. In the table there are fewer than 200,000 clones, 85% of which are singletons. The V and J ends lost 0 bases and 6 bases respectively, with 11 bases between them. The CDR3 sequence is 14 residues long. In germline, CDR1 is SGHDN, CDR2 FVKESK. The V and J genes are TRBV14 and TRBJ1-1; D not resolved. The sequencing sample was made of peripheral blood. The receptor was derived from a human donor with acute or convalescent COVID-19. The donor label of this sample is uncertain. The CDR3 region has the DNA TGTGCCAGCAGCCAAGATTTGGGTCGGGCTGAAGCTTTCTTT. This codes for CASSQDLGRAEAFF.